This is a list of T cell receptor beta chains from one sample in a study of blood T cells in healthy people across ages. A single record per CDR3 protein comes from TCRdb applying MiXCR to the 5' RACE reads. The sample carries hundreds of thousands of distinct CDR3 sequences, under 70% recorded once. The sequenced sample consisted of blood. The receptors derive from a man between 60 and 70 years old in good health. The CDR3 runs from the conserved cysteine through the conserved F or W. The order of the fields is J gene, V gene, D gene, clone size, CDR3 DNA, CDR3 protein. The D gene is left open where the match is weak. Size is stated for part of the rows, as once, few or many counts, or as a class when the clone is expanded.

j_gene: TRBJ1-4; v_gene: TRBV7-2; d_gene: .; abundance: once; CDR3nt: TGTGCCAGCAGCCTAACAGCTTGGCCAAGGGAAATACTGTTTTTT; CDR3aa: CASSLTAWPREILFF
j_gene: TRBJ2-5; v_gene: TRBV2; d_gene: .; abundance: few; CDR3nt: TGTGCCAGCAGAAAACAGGCCATCCAAGAGACCCAGTACTTC; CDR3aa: CASRKQAIQETQYF
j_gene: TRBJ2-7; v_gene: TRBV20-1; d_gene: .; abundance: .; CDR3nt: TGCAGTGCTCTGAACCCTACAGTCTCCGGCTACGAGCAGTACTTC; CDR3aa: CSALNPTVSGYEQYF
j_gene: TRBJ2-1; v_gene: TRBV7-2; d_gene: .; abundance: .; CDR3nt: TGTGCCAGCAGCCCCGAGATAGGGTTTGTGGATGAGCAGTTCTTC; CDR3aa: CASSPEIGFVDEQFF
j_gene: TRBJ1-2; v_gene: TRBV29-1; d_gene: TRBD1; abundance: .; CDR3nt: TGCAGCGTTGTATCAGGGGGCGATGGCTACACCTTC; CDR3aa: CSVVSGGDGYTF
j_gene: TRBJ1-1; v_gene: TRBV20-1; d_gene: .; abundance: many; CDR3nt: TGCAGTGCTAGAGACCCCCGGACAGACATGAACACTGAAGCTTTCTTT; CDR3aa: CSARDPRTDMNTEAFF
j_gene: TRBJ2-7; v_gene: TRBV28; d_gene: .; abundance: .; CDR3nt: TGTGCCAGCACCCCCCGCGATGGCGAGCAGTACTTC; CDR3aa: CASTPRDGEQYF
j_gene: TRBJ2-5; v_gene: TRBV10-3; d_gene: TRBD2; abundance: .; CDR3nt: TGTGCCATCAGTGACCTAGCGGAAGAGACCCAGTACTTC; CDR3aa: CAISDLAEETQYF
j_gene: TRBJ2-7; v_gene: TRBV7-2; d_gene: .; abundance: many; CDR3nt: TGTGCCAGCAGCTTAGCCGGGGGACAGCTCTACGGGCAGTACTTC; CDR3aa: CASSLAGGQLYGQYF
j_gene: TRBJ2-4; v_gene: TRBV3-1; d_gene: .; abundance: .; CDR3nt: TGTGCCAGCAGCCAAGGAGGGGTAGCCAAAAACATTCAGTACTTC; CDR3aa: CASSQGGVAKNIQYF
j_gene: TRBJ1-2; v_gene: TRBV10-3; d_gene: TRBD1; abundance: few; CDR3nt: TGTGCCATCAGTCCGGACAGGGACGGTAACTATGGCTACACCTTC; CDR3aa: CAISPDRDGNYGYTF
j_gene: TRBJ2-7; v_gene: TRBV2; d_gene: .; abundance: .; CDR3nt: TGTGCCAGCACTGGACAGAGATCCTACGAGCAGTACTTC; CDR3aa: CASTGQRSYEQYF
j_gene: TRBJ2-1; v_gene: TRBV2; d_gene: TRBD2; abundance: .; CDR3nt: TGTGCCAGCAGTGCCCTCAGCGGGGGAGTTTATGAGCAGTTCTTC; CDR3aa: CASSALSGGVYEQFF
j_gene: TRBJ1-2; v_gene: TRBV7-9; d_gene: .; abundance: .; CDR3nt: TGTGCCAGCAGCTTGCTAAGCTATGGCTACACCTTC; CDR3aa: CASSLLSYGYTF
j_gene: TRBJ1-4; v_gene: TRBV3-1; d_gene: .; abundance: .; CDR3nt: TGTGCCAGCAGCCAAGAGGTTGAAGAAAAACTGTTTTTT; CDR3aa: CASSQEVEEKLFF
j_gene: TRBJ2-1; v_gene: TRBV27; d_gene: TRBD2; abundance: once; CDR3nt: TGTGCCAGCACCCAACTAGCGGGGGTAAACAATGAGCAGTTCTTC; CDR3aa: CASTQLAGVNNEQFF
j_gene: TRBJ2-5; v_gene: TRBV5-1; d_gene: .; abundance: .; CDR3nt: TGTGCCAGCAGCCGGGGCACTCTCCAAGAGACCCAGTACTTC; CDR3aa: CASSRGTLQETQYF
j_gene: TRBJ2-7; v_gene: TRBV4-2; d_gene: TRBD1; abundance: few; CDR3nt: TGTGCCAGCAGCCTCCAGGGGGTATGGAACGAGCAGTACTTC; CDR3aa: CASSLQGVWNEQYF
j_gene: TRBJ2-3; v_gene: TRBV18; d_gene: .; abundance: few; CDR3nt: TGTGCCAGCTCACCCAACTCGGGAGATACGCAGTATTTT; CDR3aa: CASSPNSGDTQYF
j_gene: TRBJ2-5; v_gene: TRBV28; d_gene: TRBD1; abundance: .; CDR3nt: TGTGCCAGCAGTTTAGAAGGGGGCTGGGGGACCCAGTACTTC; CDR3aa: CASSLEGGWGTQYF
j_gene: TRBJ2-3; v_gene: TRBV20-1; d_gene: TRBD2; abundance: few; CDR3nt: TGCAGTGCTGCCACTAGCGGTCGAAGCACAGATACGCAGTATTTT; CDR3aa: CSAATSGRSTDTQYF
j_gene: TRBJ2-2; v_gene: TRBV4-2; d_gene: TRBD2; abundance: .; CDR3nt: TGTGCCAGCAGCCGCCCGGGACTAGACACCGGGGAGCTGTTTTTT; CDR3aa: CASSRPGLDTGELFF
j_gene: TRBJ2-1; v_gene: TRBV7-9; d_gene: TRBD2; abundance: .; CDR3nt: TGTGCCAGCAGCCCCTCTAGACTAGCGGGTCAGAGGTCCAATGAGCAGTTCTTC; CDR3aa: CASSPSRLAGQRSNEQFF
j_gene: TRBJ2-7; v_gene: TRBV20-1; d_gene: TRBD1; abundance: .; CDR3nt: TGCAGTGCCAACGAACCACAGGGGGCGCGGAATGAGCAGTACTTC; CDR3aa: CSANEPQGARNEQYF
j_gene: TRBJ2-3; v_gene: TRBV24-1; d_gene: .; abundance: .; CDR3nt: TGTGCCACCAGTGCCCCGGGACAGCAGTATTTT; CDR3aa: CATSAPGQQYF
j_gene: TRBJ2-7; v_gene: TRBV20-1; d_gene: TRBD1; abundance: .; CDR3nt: TGCAGTGCTAATGCGGGACAGGGCTCCTACGAGCAGTACTTC; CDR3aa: CSANAGQGSYEQYF
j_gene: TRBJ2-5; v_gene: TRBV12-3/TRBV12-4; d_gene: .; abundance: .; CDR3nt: TGTGCCAGCAGTCCTGGACGCGTTTACGGGCAGTACTTC; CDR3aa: CASSPGRVYGQYF
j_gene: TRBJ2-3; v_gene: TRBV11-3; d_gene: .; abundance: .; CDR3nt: TGTGCCAGCAGCACTGGTCCGACGGGTACGCAGTATTTT; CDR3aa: CASSTGPTGTQYF
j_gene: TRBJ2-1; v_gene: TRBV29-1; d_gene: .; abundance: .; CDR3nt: TGCAGCGTTGTAACCAGCCACAATGAGCAGTTCTTC; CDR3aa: CSVVTSHNEQFF
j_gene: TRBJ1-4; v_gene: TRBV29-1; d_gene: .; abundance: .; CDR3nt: TGCAGCGCGAGCGGGGGCCAGGGAGAAAAACTGTTTTTT; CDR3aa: CSASGGQGEKLFF
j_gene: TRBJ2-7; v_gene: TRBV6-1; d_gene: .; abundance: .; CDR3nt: TGTGCCAGCTGCTTAACCGGGACTGGCTCCTACGAGCAGTACTTC; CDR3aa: CASCLTGTGSYEQYF
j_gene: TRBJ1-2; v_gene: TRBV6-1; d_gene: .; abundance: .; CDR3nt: TGTGCCAGCAGTGAAGCGGCAGGGTTCAACTATGGCTACACCTTC; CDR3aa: CASSEAAGFNYGYTF